This T cell receptor beta chain was identified in a study of beta chain features in type 1 diabetes. The sequenced template was cDNA made from the entire isolated RNA. TCRdb's copy holds only in-frame clones and misses some; the assay was immunoSEQ multiplex PCR. The sample includes over 150,000 clones, 7% to 9% of them seen just once. Overall study findings and caveats: Whether TCRB rearrangement is influenced by HLA type was left unresolved in this analysis. PCR, the amplification step, might favor shorter templates, equally in patients and controls. Comparison showed that naive, central memory and Treg TCRB repertoires appeared more similar among patients than among healthy donors. Type 1 diabetes patients had TCRB CDR3s that were shorter (moderately but significantly so) in all four CD4+ subsets.

This CDR3 contains 15 residues. Trimming shortened V by 2 bases and J by 3 bases, and 10 bases separated the two germline ends. Germline CDR1 is SGHTA and CDR2 is FQGNSA. A note on this clone: No antigen is known for it.

The sequence was obtained from a man aged 18 to 30 with type 1 diabetes. J is TRBJ2-2 and V is TRBV7-2; tentatively, D is TRBD1 (6 bases). Sequencing was done on a sample of central memory CD4+ T cells from blood. CDR3 region: CASSLTRGDTGELFF. CDR3 DNA sequence: TGTGCCAGCAGCTTAACCAGGGGCGACACCGGGGAGCTGTTTTTT.